This T cell receptor beta chain emerged from a study of OX40 agonist ivuxolimab in advanced cancers. Background on the whole study: The costimulatory receptor OX40 (CD134) was targeted by ivuxolimab, a fully human IgG2 agonistic monoclonal antibody. Intravenous ivuxolimab was administered to patients every 2 weeks at six dose levels: 0.01, 0.1, 0.3, 1.5, 3 and 10 mg/kg. Among the approximately 50 dose-escalation patients, some 20 had hepatocellular carcinoma, roughly 15 melanoma, 9 renal cell carcinoma and 9 head and neck cancer. In the dose-escalation cohort, approximately 80% of patients were male, and the mean age was around 60 years with a range of roughly 20 to 80. Prior anti-PD-1, anti-PD-L1 or anti-CTLA-4 therapy was permitted, and checkpoint inhibitors had been received by roughly two fifths of dose-escalation patients. Partial responses occurred in three dose-escalation patients: two with cutaneous melanoma and one with hepatocellular carcinoma. The point of sequencing TCRbeta in the periphery was to test whether ivuxolimab changed TCR sequence diversity and drove clonal T-cell expansion. The paper reports the monotherapy dose-escalation portion (N = 52 patients) of the phase I ivuxolimab trial.

For sequencing of the TCRbeta CDR3 region, genomic DNA was extracted from the sorted cells. TCRbeta CDR3 regions were sequenced using the immunoSEQ Assay. TCRdb retrieved this table from immuneACCESS and kept in-frame rearrangements only. Not all clones are present; in checked studies, unresolved V genes account for under half, and no reason is known for the remainder. Across this sample there are 71,000 or so clones, with about 93% seen only once. The ten largest clonotypes hold about 6.4% of the sample. As for this clone: This clone's antigen is unknown. Per-base qualities were not stored, and no clone one base away is much larger.

CDR1 and CDR2, looked up from the germline V gene (reference sequence), are MNHNY and SVGAGI. Spanning cysteine to phenylalanine, the CDR3 consists of 14 amino acids. Only the CDR3 DNA is retained, 42 bases long and in frame from the first base. V loses 2 bases of germline sequence and J loses 6 bases, and the interval between the two ends is 14 bases. The full study reports these points: After ivuxolimab, expanded clones were on average more numerous among CD8+ T cells than among CD4+ T cells. At doses of 0.1 to 3.0 mg/kg, clonal expansion of both CD4+ and CD8+ T cells in blood was seen between baseline and week 6. In the 0.1-3.0 mg/kg groups, partial responders had among the lowest normalized peripheral clonal expansion, particularly in CD8+ T cells. The antigen specificity of the peripheral T cells that underwent clonal expansion was not determined. Low levels of normalized T-cell clonal expansion were also shown by some nonresponding patients.

The trial excluded patients who had a history of autoimmune disease or were on systemic immunosuppression. Peripheral blood for TCR sequencing was drawn from every dose cohort at baseline, at cycle 4 day 1 and at cycle 7 day 1. Samples came from an open-label, multicenter, first-in-human phase I dose-escalation trial of ivuxolimab. The trial enrolled adults with locally advanced or metastatic head and neck squamous cell, hepatocellular, melanoma or renal cell carcinoma. Before TCR sequencing, CD4+ and CD8+ T cells were separately sorted from peripheral blood. The sequence came from an adult with an advanced solid tumor such as melanoma, head and neck, liver or kidney cancer. The material was CD4+ or CD8+ T cells sorted from blood, obtained in a trial of the OX40 agonist ivuxolimab. Rearrangement joined TRBV6-6 to TRBJ2-7; a tentative D match to TRBD2 spans 6 bases. The CDR3 region reads CASSYLELAGEQYF. The sequenced DNA: TGTGCCAGCAGTTACCTAGAACTAGCTGGCGAGCAGTACTTC.